Each of the 2 T cell receptor beta chains below was sequenced from the same sample in a study of blood T cell repertoires in COVID-19. Produced via immunoSEQ multiplex PCR; TCRdb's table is partial and in-frame only. The table lists roughly 280,000 clones, approximately 86% of them singletons. The sample consisted of peripheral blood. The receptor source for this set is a man aged 30 to 45 with active or convalescent COVID-19.

J is TRBJ2-1 and V is TRBV27; 8 bases are a match to TRBD2. This CDR3 contains 15 residues. The junction had 5 bases not matched to a gene; V was cut back by 1 base and J by 6 bases. CDR1 and CDR2 from the germline V gene are MNHEY and SMNVEV (reference sequence). The CDR3 DNA is TGTGCCAGCAGTTTATTAGCGGGGAGGGCCAATGAGCAGTTCTTC. Its translation is CASSLLAGRANEQFF.

The chain links TRBV3-1 (or the pseudogene TRBV3-2) to TRBJ2-1; 11 bases fit TRBD2. This CDR3 contains 14 residues. CDR1 is LGHDT and CDR2 is YNNKEL in the germline V gene (reference sequence). Losses at the gene ends were 4 bases for V and 8 bases for J; bases not matched to a gene: 4. The CDR3 region has the DNA TGTGCCAGCAGCCTACTAGCGGGGGTGCATGAGCAGTTCTTC. This gives the protein CASSLLAGVHEQFF.